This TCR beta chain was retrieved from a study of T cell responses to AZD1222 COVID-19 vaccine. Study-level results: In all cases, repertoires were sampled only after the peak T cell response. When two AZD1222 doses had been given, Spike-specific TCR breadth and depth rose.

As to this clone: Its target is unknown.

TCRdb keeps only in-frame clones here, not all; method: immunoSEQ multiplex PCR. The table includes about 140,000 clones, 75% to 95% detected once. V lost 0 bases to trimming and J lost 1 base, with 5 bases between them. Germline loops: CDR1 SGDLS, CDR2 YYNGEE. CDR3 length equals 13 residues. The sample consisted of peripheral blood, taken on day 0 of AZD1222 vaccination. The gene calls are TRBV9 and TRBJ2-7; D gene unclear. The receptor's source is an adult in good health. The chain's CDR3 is CASSVDSSYEQYF. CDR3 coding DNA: TGTGCCAGCAGCGTAGACAGTTCCTACGAGCAGTACTTC.